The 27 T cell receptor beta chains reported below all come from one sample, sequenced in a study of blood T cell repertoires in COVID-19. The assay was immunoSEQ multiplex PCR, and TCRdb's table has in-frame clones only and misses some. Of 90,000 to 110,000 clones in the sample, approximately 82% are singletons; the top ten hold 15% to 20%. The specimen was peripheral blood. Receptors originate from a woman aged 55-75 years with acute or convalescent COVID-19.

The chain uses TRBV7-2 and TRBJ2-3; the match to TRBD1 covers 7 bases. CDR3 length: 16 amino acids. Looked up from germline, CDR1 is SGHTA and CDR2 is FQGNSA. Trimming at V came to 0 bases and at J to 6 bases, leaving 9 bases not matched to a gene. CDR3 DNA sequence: TGTGCCAGCAGCTTAGCGCCCACAGGGGTCACCGATACGCAGTATTTT. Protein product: CASSLAPTGVTDTQYF.

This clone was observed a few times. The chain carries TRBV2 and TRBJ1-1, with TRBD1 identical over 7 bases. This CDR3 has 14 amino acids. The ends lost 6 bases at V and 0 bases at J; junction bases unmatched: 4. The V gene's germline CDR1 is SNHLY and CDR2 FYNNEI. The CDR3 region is CASRGDSLNTEAFF. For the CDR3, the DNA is TGTGCCAGCAGGGGGGACAGTTTGAACACTGAAGCTTTCTTT.

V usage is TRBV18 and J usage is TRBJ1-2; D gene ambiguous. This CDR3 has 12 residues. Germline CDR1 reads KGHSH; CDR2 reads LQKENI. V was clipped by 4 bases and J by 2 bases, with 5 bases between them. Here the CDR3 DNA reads TGTGCCAGCTCACAACAGAACTATGGCTACACCTTC. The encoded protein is CASSQQNYGYTF.

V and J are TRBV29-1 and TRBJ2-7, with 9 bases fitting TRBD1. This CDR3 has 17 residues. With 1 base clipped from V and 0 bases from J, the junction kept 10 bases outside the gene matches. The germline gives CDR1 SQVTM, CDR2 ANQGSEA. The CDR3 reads CSVEGLTGTGFSYEQYF. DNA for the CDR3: TGCAGCGTTGAAGGGCTTACCGGGACAGGGTTCTCCTACGAGCAGTACTTC.

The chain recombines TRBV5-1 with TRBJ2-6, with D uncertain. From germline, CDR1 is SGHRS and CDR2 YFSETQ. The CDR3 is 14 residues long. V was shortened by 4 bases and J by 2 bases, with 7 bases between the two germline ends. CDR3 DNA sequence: TGCGCCAGCAGCCCCAACACTGGGGCCAACGTCCTGACTTTC. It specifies CASSPNTGANVLTF.

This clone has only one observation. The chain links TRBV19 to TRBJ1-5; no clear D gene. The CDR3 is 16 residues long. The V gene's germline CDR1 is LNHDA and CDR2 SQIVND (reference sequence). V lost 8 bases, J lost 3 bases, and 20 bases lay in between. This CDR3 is CASRTYGLSYNQPQHF. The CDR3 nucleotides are TGTGCCAGTCGAACGTACGGGTTGTCATACAATCAGCCCCAGCATTTT.

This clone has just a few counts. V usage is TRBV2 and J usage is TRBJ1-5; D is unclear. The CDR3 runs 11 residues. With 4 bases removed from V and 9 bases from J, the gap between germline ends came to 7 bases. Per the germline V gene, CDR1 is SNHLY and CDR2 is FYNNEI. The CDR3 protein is CASSARGPQHF. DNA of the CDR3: TGTGCCAGCAGTGCGAGAGGGCCCCAGCATTTT.

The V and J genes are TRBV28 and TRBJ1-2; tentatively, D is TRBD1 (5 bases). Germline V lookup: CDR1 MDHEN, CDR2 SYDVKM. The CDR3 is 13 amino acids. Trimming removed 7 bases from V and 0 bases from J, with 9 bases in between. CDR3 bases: TGTGCCAGCACCACGACAGCTAACTATGGCTACACCTTC. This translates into CASTTTANYGYTF.

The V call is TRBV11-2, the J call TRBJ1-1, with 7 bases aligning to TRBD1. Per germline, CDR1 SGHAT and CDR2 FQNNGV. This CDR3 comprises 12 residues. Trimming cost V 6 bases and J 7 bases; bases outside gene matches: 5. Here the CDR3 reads CASRTGTVEAFF. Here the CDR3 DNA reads TGTGCCAGCAGGACCGGGACAGTTGAAGCTTTCTTT.

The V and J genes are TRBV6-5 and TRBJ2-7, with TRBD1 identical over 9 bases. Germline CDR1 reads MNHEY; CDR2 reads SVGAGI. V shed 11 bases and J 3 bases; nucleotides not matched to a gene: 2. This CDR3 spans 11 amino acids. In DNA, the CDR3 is TGTGCCGGGGGACAGGGCTACGAGCAGTACTTC. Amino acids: CAGGQGYEQYF.

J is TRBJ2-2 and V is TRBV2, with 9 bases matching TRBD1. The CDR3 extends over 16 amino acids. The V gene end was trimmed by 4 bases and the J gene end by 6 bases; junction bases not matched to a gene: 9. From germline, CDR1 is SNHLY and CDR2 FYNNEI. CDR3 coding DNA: TGTGCCAGCAGTGCCTCGGGACAGGGTGTAGCCGGGGAGCTGTTTTTT. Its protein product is CASSASGQGVAGELFF.

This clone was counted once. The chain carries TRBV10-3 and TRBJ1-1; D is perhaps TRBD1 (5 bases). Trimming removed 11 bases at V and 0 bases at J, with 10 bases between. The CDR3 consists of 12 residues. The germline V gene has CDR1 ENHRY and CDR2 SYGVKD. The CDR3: CAAGVMNTEAFF. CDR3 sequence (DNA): TGTGCCGCGGGGGTCATGAACACTGAAGCTTTCTTT.

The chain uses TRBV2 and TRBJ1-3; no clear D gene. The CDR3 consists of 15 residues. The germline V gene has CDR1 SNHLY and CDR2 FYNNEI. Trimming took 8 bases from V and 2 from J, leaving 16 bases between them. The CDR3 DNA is TGTGCCAGCCCCGGCGGGCCAGCTACTGGAAACACCATATATTTT. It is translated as CASPGGPATGNTIYF.

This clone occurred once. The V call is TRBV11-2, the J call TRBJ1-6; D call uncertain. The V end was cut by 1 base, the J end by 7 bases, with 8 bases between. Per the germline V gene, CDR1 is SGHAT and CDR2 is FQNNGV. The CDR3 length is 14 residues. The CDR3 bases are TGTGCCAGCAGCTTAGCTGGCGGAAATTCACCCCTCCACTTT. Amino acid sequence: CASSLAGGNSPLHF.

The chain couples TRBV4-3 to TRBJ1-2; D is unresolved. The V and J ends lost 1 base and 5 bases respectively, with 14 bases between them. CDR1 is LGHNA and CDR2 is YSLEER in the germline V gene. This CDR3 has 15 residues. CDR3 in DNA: TGCGCCAGCAGCCAAGTGCCCTCCCAGCGGTATGGCTACACCTTC. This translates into CASSQVPSQRYGYTF.

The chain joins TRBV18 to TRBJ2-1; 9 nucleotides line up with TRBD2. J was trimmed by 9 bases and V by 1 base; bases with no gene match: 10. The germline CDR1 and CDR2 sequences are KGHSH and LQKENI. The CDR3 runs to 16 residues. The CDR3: CASSPRAGGASGEQFF. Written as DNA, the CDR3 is TGTGCCAGCTCACCACGCGCGGGGGGGGCTTCAGGTGAGCAGTTCTTC. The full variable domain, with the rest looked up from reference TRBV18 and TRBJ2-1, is NAGVMQNPRHLVRRRGQEARLRCSPMKGHSHVYWYRQLPEEGLKFMVYLQKENIIDESGMPKERFSAEFPKEGPSILRIQQVVRGDSAAYFCASSPRAGGASGEQFFGPGTRLTVL.

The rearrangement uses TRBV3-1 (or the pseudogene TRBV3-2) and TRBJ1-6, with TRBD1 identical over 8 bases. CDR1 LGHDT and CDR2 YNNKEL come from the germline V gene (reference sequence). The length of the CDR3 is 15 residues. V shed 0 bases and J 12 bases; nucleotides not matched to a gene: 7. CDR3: CASSQDGQGWRPLHF. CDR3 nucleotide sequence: TGTGCCAGCAGCCAAGATGGACAGGGTTGGAGACCCCTCCACTTT.

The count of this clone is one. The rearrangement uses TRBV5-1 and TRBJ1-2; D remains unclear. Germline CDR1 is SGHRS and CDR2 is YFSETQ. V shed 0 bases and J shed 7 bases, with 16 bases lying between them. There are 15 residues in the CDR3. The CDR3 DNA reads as TGCGCCAGCAGCTTGGATCGGGGTATTCTTCCTGGCTACACCTTC. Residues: CASSLDRGILPGYTF.

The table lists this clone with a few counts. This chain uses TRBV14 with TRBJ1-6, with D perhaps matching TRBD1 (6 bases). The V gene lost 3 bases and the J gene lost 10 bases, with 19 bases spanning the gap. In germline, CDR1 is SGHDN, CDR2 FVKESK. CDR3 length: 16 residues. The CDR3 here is CASSQQGGGFRSPLHF. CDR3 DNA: TGTGCCAGCAGCCAGCAAGGGGGTGGATTCCGCTCACCCCTCCACTTT.

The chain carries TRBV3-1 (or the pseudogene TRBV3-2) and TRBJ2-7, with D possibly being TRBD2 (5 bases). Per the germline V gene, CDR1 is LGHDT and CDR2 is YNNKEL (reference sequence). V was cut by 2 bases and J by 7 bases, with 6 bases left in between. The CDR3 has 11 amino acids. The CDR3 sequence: CASSQTREQYF. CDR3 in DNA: TGTGCCAGCAGCCAAACTAGGGAGCAGTACTTC.

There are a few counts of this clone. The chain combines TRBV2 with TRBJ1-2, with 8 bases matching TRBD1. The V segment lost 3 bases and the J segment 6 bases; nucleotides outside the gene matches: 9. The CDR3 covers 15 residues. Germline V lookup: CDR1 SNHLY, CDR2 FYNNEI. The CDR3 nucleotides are TGTGCCAGCAGTGACTATAGGACAGGGTCACATGGCTACACCTTC. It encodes CASSDYRTGSHGYTF.

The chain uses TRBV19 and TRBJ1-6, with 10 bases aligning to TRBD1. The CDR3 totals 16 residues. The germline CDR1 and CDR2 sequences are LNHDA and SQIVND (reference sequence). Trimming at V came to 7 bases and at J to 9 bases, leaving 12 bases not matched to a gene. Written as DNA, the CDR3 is TGTGCCAGTACCTCCGGGACAGGGGTTTTTGGTTCACCCCTCCACTTT. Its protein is CASTSGTGVFGSPLHF.

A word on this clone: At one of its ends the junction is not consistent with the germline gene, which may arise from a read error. CDR3 coding DNA: TGTGCCAGCAGTGAACTGGGTCACCGACAAACTCACTTC. As protein: CASSELGHRQTHF. The chain uses TRBV6-1 and TRBJ2-5, with no clear D. The germline V gene has CDR1 MNHNS and CDR2 SASEGT. The CDR3 has 13 amino acids.

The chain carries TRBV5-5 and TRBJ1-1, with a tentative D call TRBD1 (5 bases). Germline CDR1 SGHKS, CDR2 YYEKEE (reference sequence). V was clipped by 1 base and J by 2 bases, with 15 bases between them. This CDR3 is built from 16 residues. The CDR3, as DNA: TGTGCCAGCAGCTTGCGGCCATTAGGGGCTAACACTGAAGCTTTCTTT. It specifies CASSLRPLGANTEAFF. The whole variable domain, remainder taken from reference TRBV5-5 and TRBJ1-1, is DAGVTQSPTHLIKTRGQQVTLRCSPISGHKSVSWYQQVLGQGPQFIFQYYEKEERGRGNFPDRFSARQFPNYSSELNVNALLLGDSALYLCASSLRPLGANTEAFFGQGTRLTVV.

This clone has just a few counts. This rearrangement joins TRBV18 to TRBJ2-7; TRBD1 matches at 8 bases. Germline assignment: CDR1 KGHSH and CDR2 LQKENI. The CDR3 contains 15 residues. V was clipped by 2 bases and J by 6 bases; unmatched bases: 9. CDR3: CASSPSSGQGGEQYF. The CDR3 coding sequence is TGTGCCAGCTCACCAAGCTCCGGACAGGGAGGCGAGCAGTACTTC.

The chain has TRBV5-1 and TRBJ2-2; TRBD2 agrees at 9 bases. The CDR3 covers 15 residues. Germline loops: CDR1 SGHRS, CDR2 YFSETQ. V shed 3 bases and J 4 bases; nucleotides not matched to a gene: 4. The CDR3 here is CASSYLAGSTGELFF. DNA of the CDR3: TGCGCCAGCAGCTACCTAGCGGGATCCACCGGGGAGCTGTTTTTT.

The CDR3 loop reads CASSRTDRPGYTF. The CDR3 DNA sequence: TGTGCCAGTAGTCGAACAGACAGGCCTGGCTACACCTTC. The rearrangement uses TRBV19 and TRBJ1-2; perhaps TRBD1 as D (6 bases). Trimming shortened V by 5 bases and J by 7 bases, and 14 bases separated the two germline ends. Germline assignment: CDR1 LNHDA and CDR2 SQIVND (reference sequence). This CDR3 contains 13 residues.